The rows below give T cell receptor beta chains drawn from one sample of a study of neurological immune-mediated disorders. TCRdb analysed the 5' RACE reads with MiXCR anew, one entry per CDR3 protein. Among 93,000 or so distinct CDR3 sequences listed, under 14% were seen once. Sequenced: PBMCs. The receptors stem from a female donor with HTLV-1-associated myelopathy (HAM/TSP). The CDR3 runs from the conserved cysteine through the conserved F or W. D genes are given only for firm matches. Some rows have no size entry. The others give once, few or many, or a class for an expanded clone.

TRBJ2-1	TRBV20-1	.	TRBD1	TGCAGTACCACAGGGGGACCCGACTATGAGCAGTTCTTC	CSTTGGPDYEQFF
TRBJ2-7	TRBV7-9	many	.	TGTGCCAGCAGCTTAGGGCCTAACTACGAGCAGTACTTC	CASSLGPNYEQYF
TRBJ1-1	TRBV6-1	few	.	TGTGCCAGCAGCGGGGTCGTGAACACTGAAGCTTTCTTT	CASSGVVNTEAFF
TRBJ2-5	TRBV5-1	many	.	TGCGCCAGCAGAGGGCAAGAGACCCAGTACTTC	CASRGQETQYF
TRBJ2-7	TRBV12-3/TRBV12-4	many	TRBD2	TGTGCCAGCAGTACCTCTGCGGGGGGGACCTACGAGCAGTACTTC	CASSTSAGGTYEQYF
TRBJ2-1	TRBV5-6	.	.	TGTGCCAGCAGCTTATTGGGGTCCAGCTCCTACAATGAGCAGTTCTTC	CASSLLGSSSYNEQFF
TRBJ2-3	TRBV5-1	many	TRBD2	TGCGCCAGCTTCTTGCGGGGGGATACGCAGTATTTT	CASFLRGDTQYF
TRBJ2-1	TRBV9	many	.	TGTGCCAGCAGCGTAGCTCAGGGGCGCGGTGAGCAGTTCTTC	CASSVAQGRGEQFF
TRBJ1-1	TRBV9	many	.	TGTGCCAGCAGCGTAGTAGGGGACACTGAAGCTTTCTTT	CASSVVGDTEAFF
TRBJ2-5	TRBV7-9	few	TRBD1	TGTGCCAGCAGCTCCCTGGACAGGGGGCGGGAGACCCAGTACTTC	CASSSLDRGRETQYF
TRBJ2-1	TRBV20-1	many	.	TGCAGTGCTAGTGGCCGTGAGCAGTTCTTC	CSASGREQFF
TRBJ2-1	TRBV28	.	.	TGTGCCAGCAGTACGGGGGCGGCAGGGCGGCATGAGCAGTTCTTC	CASSTGAAGRHEQFF
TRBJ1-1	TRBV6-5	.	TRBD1	TGTGCCAGCAGTGACTCCGACAGGGGGACCACTGAAGCTTTCTTT	CASSDSDRGTTEAFF
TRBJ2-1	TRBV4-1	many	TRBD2	TGCGCCAGCAGCCCGGGCATCCTTCAGCGGGGGAGCTCCTACAATGAGCAGTTCTTC	CASSPGILQRGSSYNEQFF
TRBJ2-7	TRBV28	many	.	TGTGCCAGCAGTCCCCACAGGTACGAGCAGTACTTC	CASSPHRYEQYF
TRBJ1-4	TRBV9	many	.	TGTGCCAGCAGCGTAGCTCACAGGAATGAAAAACTGTTTTTT	CASSVAHRNEKLFF
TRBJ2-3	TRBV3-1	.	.	TGTGCCAGCAGCCACTCAACAGATACGCAGTATTTT	CASSHSTDTQYF
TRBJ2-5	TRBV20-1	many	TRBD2	TGCAGCGCTAATGTCCTAGCGGGGAATCAAGAGACCCAGTACTTC	CSANVLAGNQETQYF
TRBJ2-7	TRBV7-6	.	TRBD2	TGTGTCAGCAGCCGGAGCGGGGGGGGTAACGAGCAGTACTTC	CVSSRSGGGNEQYF
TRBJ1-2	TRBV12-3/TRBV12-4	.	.	TGTGCCAGCAGTTTCGGCAGACTATCCTATGGCTACACCTTC	CASSFGRLSYGYTF
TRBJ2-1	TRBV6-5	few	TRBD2	TGTGCCAGCAGACCTGCGGGGGGGTCCTACAATGAGCAGTTCTTC	CASRPAGGSYNEQFF
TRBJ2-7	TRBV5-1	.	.	TGCGCCAGCATCAACCTGACTTCCGAGCAGTACTTC	CASINLTSEQYF
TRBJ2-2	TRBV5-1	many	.	TGCGCCAGCAGCTTGGAAGGGGACCCCGGGGAGCTGTTTTTT	CASSLEGDPGELFF
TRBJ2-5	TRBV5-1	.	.	TGCGCCAGCAGCTACTCAGGGACAAGACAAGAGACCCAGTACTTC	CASSYSGTRQETQYF
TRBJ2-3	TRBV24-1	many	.	TGTGCCACCAGTGATTGGGCGGGGGCGTCAGATACGCAGTATTTT	CATSDWAGASDTQYF
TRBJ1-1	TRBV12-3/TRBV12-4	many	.	TGTGCCAGCAGTTTTTCTTCTTCCACTGAAGCTTTCTTT	CASSFSSSTEAFF
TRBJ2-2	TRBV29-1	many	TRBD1	TGCAGCGTTAATTACTTGGACAGGGATGGAACAGGGGAGCTGTTTTTT	CSVNYLDRDGTGELFF
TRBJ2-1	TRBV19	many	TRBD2	TGTGCCAGTAGTATCTCCCGGGAGGTCTACAATGAGCAGTTCTTC	CASSISREVYNEQFF
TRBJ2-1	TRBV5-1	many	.	TGCGCCAGCAGCTTGGTGGCGGGGTCCTACAATGAGCAGTTCTTC	CASSLVAGSYNEQFF
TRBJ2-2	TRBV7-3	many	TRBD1	TGTGCCAGCAGCGACAGGGAGAACACCGGGGAGCTGTTTTTT	CASSDRENTGELFF
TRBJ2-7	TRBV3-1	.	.	TGTGCCAGCAGCCTCCGCGGGGCATCCTACGAGCAGTACTTC	CASSLRGASYEQYF
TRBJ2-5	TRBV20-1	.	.	TGCAGTGCTAGTCAAGCAGGGGAGGGGGAGACCCAGTACTTC	CSASQAGEGETQYF
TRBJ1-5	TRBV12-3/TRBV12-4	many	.	TGTGCCAGCAGTTTACCCAATCAGCCCCAGCATTTT	CASSLPNQPQHF
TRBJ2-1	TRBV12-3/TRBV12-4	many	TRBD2	TGTGCCAGCAGTTTAGAGTATCCCCAGCGGGATAACAATGAGCAGTTCTTC	CASSLEYPQRDNNEQFF
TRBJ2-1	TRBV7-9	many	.	TGTGCCAGCAATCCCGATCGGTACAATGAGCAGTTCTTC	CASNPDRYNEQFF
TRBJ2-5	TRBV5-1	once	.	TGCGCCAGCAAGGATCTCCGGGAGTCAGAAGAGAACCAGTACTTC	CASKDLRESEENQYF
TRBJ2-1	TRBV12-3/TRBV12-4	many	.	TGTGCCAGCACCTGGAGGGAGACAAACAATGAGCAGTTCTTC	CASTWRETNNEQFF
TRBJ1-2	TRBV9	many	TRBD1	TGTGCCAGCAGCGCGGAAGGGGACAGCTATGGCTACACCTTC	CASSAEGDSYGYTF
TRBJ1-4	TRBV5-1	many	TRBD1	TGCGCCAGCTCTACACGTACCGGGACAGCGAATGAAAAACTGTTTTTT	CASSTRTGTANEKLFF
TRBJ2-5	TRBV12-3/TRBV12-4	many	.	TGTGCCAGCAGTCTGGTAGTTAGTTCTCCCTTTCAAGAGACCCAGTACTTC	CASSLVVSSPFQETQYF